These 23 T cell receptor beta chains were all obtained from the same sample, sequenced in a study of Ad26.COV2.S vaccination and SARS-CoV-2 variants. TCRdb keeps only in-frame clones here, not all; method: immunoSEQ multiplex PCR. The sample lists some 520,000 clones; around 90% were seen once. The sample's treatment: roughly 19 received Ad26.COV2.S at low or high dose, single or two shots; about 5 received placebo; per-sample allocation not given. All samples were drawn on day 63, counting from the first vaccine or placebo injection. The input for sequencing was peripheral blood, taken in a trial of Ad26.COV2.S vaccine versus placebo. The receptors were gathered from a person aged 18-60 years who received the Ad26.COV2.S COVID-19 vaccine or a placebo.

The chain combines TRBV4-3 with TRBJ2-1; D gene uncertain. V lost 0 bases, J lost 10 bases, and 7 bases lay in between. The germline gives CDR1 LGHNA, CDR2 YSLEER. The CDR3 totals 12 residues. In DNA form, the CDR3 reads TGCGCCAGCAGCCAAGAACGCACGGAGCAGTTCTTC. The encoded protein is CASSQERTEQFF.

In this sample, this clone turned up once. The V call is TRBV6-5, the J call TRBJ2-1, with D possibly being TRBD1 (6 bases). Germline lookup yields CDR1 MNHEY and CDR2 SVGAGI. V shed 0 bases and J shed 5 bases, with 8 bases lying between them. CDR3 length equals 14 residues. CDR3 region: CASSYSGQNNEQFF. The CDR3 nucleotides read TGTGCCAGCAGTTACTCTGGACAGAACAATGAGCAGTTCTTC.

The chain recombines TRBV28 with TRBJ2-7; 9 positions match TRBD2. There are 14 residues in the CDR3. Germline-derived CDR1 and CDR2 are MDHEN and SYDVKM. With V trimmed by 6 bases and J by 3 bases, 6 bases remained unmatched. The CDR3 protein is CASRGSGSFYEQYF. The CDR3 region has the DNA TGTGCCAGCAGGGGTAGCGGGAGCTTCTACGAGCAGTACTTC.

The chain links TRBV6-5 to TRBJ1-1; a possible D gene is TRBD1 (5 bases). This CDR3 region has 15 residues. V lost 0 bases and J 3 bases, leaving 11 bases between the germline ends. From germline, CDR1 is MNHEY and CDR2 SVGAGI. The CDR3 spells CASSYSILGDTEAFF. In DNA form, the CDR3 reads TGTGCCAGCAGTTACTCGATCTTGGGGGACACTGAAGCTTTCTTT.

The chain carries TRBV28 and TRBJ1-1; 7 bases agree with TRBD1. The V and J ends lost 2 bases and 4 bases, in that order; junction bases with no gene match: 4. Germline loops: CDR1 MDHEN, CDR2 SYDVKM. The CDR3 totals 14 residues. Here the CDR3 reads CASSLATGFTEAFF. Written as DNA, the CDR3 is TGTGCCAGCAGTTTAGCGACAGGGTTCACTGAAGCTTTCTTT.

This clone turned up a few times. This chain connects TRBV11-2 to TRBJ2-2, with 7 bases fitting TRBD1. The V segment lost 8 bases and the J segment 0 bases; nucleotides outside the gene matches: 9. Per germline, CDR1 SGHAT and CDR2 FQNNGV. CDR3 length: 16 amino acids. The CDR3 nucleotides read TGTGCCAGCCGGGACAGCAAAACTTCGAACACCGGGGAGCTGTTTTTT. Translated: CASRDSKTSNTGELFF. Complete variable domain (other parts from reference TRBV11-2 and TRBJ2-2): EAGVAQSPRYKIIEKRQSVAFWCNPISGHATLYWYQQILGQGPKLLIQFQNNGVVDDSQLPKDRFSAERLKGVDSTLKIQPAKLEDSAVYLCASRDSKTSNTGELFFGEGSRLTVL.

The rearrangement joins TRBV5-5 to TRBJ2-5, with TRBD1 as a possible D gene (5 bases). Per the germline V gene, CDR1 is SGHKS and CDR2 is YYEKEE (reference sequence). Trimming stripped 3 bases from V and 7 bases from J, with 16 bases between. The CDR3 covers 14 residues. For the CDR3, the DNA is TGTGCCAGCAGCTCCAACACAGGTGGCGGGACCCAGTACTTC. Residues: CASSSNTGGGTQYF. Supplemented by reference TRBV5-5 and TRBJ2-5, the full variable domain reads DAGVTQSPTHLIKTRGQQVTLRCSPISGHKSVSWYQQVLGQGPQFIFQYYEKEERGRGNFPDRFSARQFPNYSSELNVNALLLGDSALYLCASSSNTGGGTQYFGPGTRLLVL.

This chain links TRBV7-3 with TRBJ2-1; D gene uncertain. The germline V gene has CDR1 SGHTA and CDR2 FQGTGA. The CDR3 sequence is 15 residues long. The V and J ends lost 2 bases and 0 bases respectively, with 8 bases between them. Here the CDR3 DNA reads TGTGCCAGCAGCTTAGGAGCTAGCTCCTACAATGAGCAGTTCTTC. It specifies CASSLGASSYNEQFF.

This clone was seen a few times. V usage is TRBV7-9 and J usage is TRBJ1-1; D call uncertain. With 2 bases removed from V and 4 bases from J, the gap between germline ends came to 11 bases. The CDR3 length is 14 residues. Per germline, CDR1 SEHNR and CDR2 FQNEAQ (reference sequence). The CDR3 reads CASSLSGGGTEAFF. In DNA, the CDR3 is TGTGCCAGCAGCTTATCGGGAGGAGGCACTGAAGCTTTCTTT.

The chain recombines TRBV28 with TRBJ1-1; the D gene is possibly TRBD1 (6 bases). V lost 7 bases and J 7 bases, leaving 10 bases between the germline ends. The CDR3 sequence is 11 residues long. The germline gives CDR1 MDHEN, CDR2 SYDVKM. CDR3 loop: CASIRGFEAFF. DNA of the CDR3: TGTGCCAGCATTAGGGGGTTTGAAGCTTTCTTT.

This chain uses TRBV11-2 with TRBJ1-6, with D possibly TRBD1 on 5 matching bases. This CDR3 has 16 residues. The V gene lost 5 bases and the J gene lost 9 bases, with 20 bases spanning the gap. Germline-derived CDR1 and CDR2 are SGHAT and FQNNGV. CDR3 coding DNA: TGTGCCAGCAGCCTGGGACGGACTCGAGTTAGTTCACCCCTCCACTTT. Its translation: CASSLGRTRVSSPLHF.

The V call is TRBV19, the J call TRBJ2-4; 8 bases are shared with TRBD1. V trimming: 2 bases; J trimming: 6 bases; junction bases outside the gene matches: 9. Per germline, CDR1 LNHDA and CDR2 SQIVND (reference sequence). CDR3 size: 16 residues. CDR3 in DNA: TGTGCCAGTAGTATATCAGGGGGCCGGCTGGGAAACATTCAGTACTTC. It codes for CASSISGGRLGNIQYF.

A note on this clone: Other DNA sequences of this sample code for an identical CDR3. The chain joins TRBV7-9 to TRBJ2-1; D may be TRBD2 (5 bases). The ends were cut back, 3 bases at V and 4 bases at J, with 7 bases in the middle. Germline CDR1 reads SEHNR; CDR2 reads FQNEAQ (reference sequence). The CDR3 consists of 13 residues. This CDR3 reads CASSLSGYNEQFF. The CDR3 bases are TGTGCCAGCAGCTTGAGCGGTTACAATGAGCAGTTCTTC.

Concerning this clone: One end of the junction fails to match germline, which may point to a read error. The chain couples TRBV18 to TRBJ1-4; TRBD1 matches at 7 bases. Per the germline V gene, CDR1 is KGHSH and CDR2 is LQKENI. CDR3 length: 11 residues. The CDR3 DNA follows: TGTGCCAGCTCAAGGGACAGAGAGTATCTGTTT. Residues: CASSRDREYLF.

This chain joins TRBV7-2 and TRBJ2-5; D gene ambiguous. Looked up from germline, CDR1 is SGHTA and CDR2 is FQGNSA. Between the trimmed V and J ends, which lost 1 base and 5 bases, there was a span of 5 bases. The CDR3 consists of 12 residues. The CDR3 DNA reads as TGTGCCAGCAGCTTAGTCGGGGAGACCCAGTACTTC. It encodes CASSLVGETQYF.

The rearrangement joins TRBV27 to TRBJ2-7, with a weak D call TRBD1 (6 bases). CDR3 length: 12 amino acids. Germline CDR1 reads MNHEY; CDR2 reads SMNVEV (reference sequence). Trimming took 5 bases from V and 8 from J, leaving 13 bases between them. CDR3 protein: CASSPGTPKQYF. CDR3 DNA sequence: TGTGCCAGCAGTCCCGGGACACCAAAGCAGTACTTC.

The chain employs TRBV5-6 and TRBJ2-7; 7 nucleotides align to TRBD1. This CDR3 comprises 13 residues. CDR1 is SGHDT, CDR2 YYEEEE, per germline. The junction had 4 bases not matched to a gene; V was cut back by 2 bases and J by 5 bases. The CDR3 sequence: CASSFSTGNEQYF. DNA of the CDR3: TGTGCCAGCAGCTTCTCGACAGGGAACGAGCAGTACTTC.

This clone occurred once. V usage is TRBV4-3 and J usage is TRBJ2-7; D is perhaps TRBD1 (5 bases). The V gene's germline CDR1 is LGHNA and CDR2 YSLEER. There are 14 residues in the CDR3. V was clipped by 0 bases and J by 6 bases, with 12 bases between them. The DNA of the CDR3 is TGCGCCAGCAGCCAAGATTCGGCAGGGTTCGAGCAGTACTTC. Encoded protein: CASSQDSAGFEQYF.

The table lists this clone with a few counts. V gene TRBV3-1 (or the pseudogene TRBV3-2) combines with J gene TRBJ1-5; D gene ambiguous. The germline V gene encodes CDR1 LGHDT and CDR2 YNNKEL (reference sequence). Trimming removed 1 base from V and 2 bases from J, with 12 bases in between. This CDR3 has 16 residues. Here the CDR3 DNA reads TGTGCCAGCAGCCAAGCTGAGGGTGGGGGCAATCAGCCCCAGCATTTT. Its translation is CASSQAEGGGNQPQHF.

The chain joins TRBV7-3 to TRBJ2-3; 11 bases align to TRBD2. The CDR3 sequence is 16 residues long. J lost 1 base, V lost 4 bases, and 4 bases had no gene match. Germline V CDR1 and CDR2: SGHTA, FQGTGA. This chain's CDR3 is CASSSIAGGRTDTQYF. The CDR3 DNA is TGTGCCAGCAGCTCGATAGCGGGAGGGCGCACAGATACGCAGTATTTT.

This chain uses TRBV28 with TRBJ1-1; no firm D call. The CDR3 extends over 12 amino acids. From germline, CDR1 is MDHEN and CDR2 SYDVKM. V gave up 11 bases and J gave up 6 bases, with 16 bases separating them. For the CDR3, the DNA is TGTGCCTCCTCGACTAGGAAGGCTGAAGCTTTCTTT. The encoded protein is CASSTRKAEAFF.

The chain is built from TRBV9 and TRBJ1-4; tentatively, D is TRBD1 (6 bases). V was trimmed by 1 base and J by 0 bases, leaving 7 bases between them. The CDR3 spans 15 residues. The germline gives CDR1 SGDLS, CDR2 YYNGEE. In DNA, the CDR3 is TGTGCCAGCAGCGTACAGGGGTCAACTAATGAAAAACTGTTTTTT. Protein: CASSVQGSTNEKLFF.

This chain links TRBV19 with TRBJ2-2; 7 bases match TRBD1. The CDR3 has 15 amino acids. The V gene's germline CDR1 is LNHDA and CDR2 SQIVND (reference sequence). Losses at the gene ends were 4 bases for V and 4 bases for J; bases not matched to a gene: 6. CDR3 sequence reads: CASSTGQRFTGELFF. CDR3 DNA: TGTGCCAGTAGTACGGGACAGCGTTTCACCGGGGAGCTGTTTTTT.